This passage covers 5 T cell receptor beta chains from one sample sequenced in a study of spatial heterogeneity in lung cancer. Study outcomes and limitations: Tumors with more nonsynonymous mutations had more expanded intratumoral alpha and beta TCRs.

TCRdb called the 5' RACE reads again in MiXCR, with one record for every CDR3 protein. The sample records 9,500 to 12,000 distinct CDR3 sequences, 6% to 9.5% being singletons. Stated time point: sample taken at primary tumor resection. The antigens for these receptors are not known. The input for sequencing was lung tumor tissue, taken at surgery. The receptors derive from a female donor with early-stage non-small cell lung cancer.

The table lists this clonotype with many counts. The chain carries TRBV3-1 and TRBJ1-6; D not certain. This CDR3 has 13 amino acids. Germline loops: CDR1 LGHDT, CDR2 YNNKEL (reference sequence). V lost 2 bases, J lost 8 bases, and 7 bases lay in between. This chain's CDR3 is CASSQSTHSPLHF. The CDR3 DNA is TGTGCCAGCAGCCAATCGACCCATTCACCCCTCCACTTT.

By sample fraction, this clonotype is medium-sized. The V gene is TRBV20-1, the J gene TRBJ2-1; 11 bases align to TRBD2. V lost 3 bases and J lost 7; bases outside the gene matches: 8. Germline CDR1 is DFQATT and CDR2 is SNEGSKA (reference sequence). This CDR3 is 15 amino acids long. The CDR3 nucleotides read TGCAGTGCTAGTGATAGCGGGGGGGCCAGGAATGAGCAGTTCTTC. This encodes CSASDSGGARNEQFF.

This clonotype ranks as medium-sized. One junction end disagrees with the germline gene, perhaps due to a read error. The chain combines TRBV24-1 with TRBJ1-6; 8 nucleotides match TRBD1. The CDR3 extends over 14 amino acids. CDR1 and CDR2 from the germline V gene are KGHDR and SFDVKD. CDR3 protein: CAPRGRGQDSPLHF. The DNA of the CDR3 is TGTGCCCCCAGGGGCAGGGGACAGGATTCACCCCTCCACTTT.

This chain connects TRBV15 to TRBJ1-5, with a tentative D call TRBD1 (6 bases). Germline V CDR1 and CDR2: LNHNV, YYDKDF (reference sequence). This CDR3 is built from 13 residues. Trimming left V 6 bases short and J 6 bases short, with 12 bases between. This chain's CDR3 is CATSDTGTQPQHF. The CDR3 DNA reads as TGTGCCACCAGTGATACAGGGACTCAGCCCCAGCATTTT.

This clonotype was seen many times. The rearrangement joins TRBV18 to TRBJ2-4; D remains ambiguous. Germline V gene sequence: CDR1 KGHSH, CDR2 LQKENI. The CDR3 runs 14 residues. With 3 bases removed from V and 1 base from J, the gap between germline ends came to 7 bases. The CDR3 region is CASSPTMAKNIQYF. For the CDR3, the DNA is TGTGCCAGCTCACCCACAATGGCCAAAAACATTCAGTACTTC.